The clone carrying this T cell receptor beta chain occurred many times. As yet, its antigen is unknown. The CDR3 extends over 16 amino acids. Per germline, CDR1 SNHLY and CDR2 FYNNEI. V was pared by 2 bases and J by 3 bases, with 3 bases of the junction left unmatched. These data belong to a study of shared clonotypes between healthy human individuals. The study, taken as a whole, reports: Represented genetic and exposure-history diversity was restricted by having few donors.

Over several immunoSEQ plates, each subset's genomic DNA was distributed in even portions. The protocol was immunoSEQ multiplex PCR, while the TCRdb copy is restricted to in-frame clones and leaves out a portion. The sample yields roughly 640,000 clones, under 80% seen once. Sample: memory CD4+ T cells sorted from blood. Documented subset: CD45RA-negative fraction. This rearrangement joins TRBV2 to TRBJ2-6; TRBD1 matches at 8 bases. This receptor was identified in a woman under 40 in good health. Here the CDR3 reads CASSEQGAGGANVLTF. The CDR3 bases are TGTGCCAGCAGTGAACAGGGGGCCGGTGGGGCCAACGTCCTGACTTTC.